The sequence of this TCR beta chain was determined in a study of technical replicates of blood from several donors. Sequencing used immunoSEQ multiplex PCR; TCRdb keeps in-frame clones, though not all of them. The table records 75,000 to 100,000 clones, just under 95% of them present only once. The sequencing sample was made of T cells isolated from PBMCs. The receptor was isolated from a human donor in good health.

CDR3 protein: CASSSLRGQGYDQPQHF. As DNA, the CDR3 is TGTGCCAGCAGCTCCCTGAGGGGACAGGGTTACGATCAGCCCCAGCATTTT. V and J are TRBV7-2 and TRBJ1-5; 9 bases align to TRBD1. The CDR3 runs to 17 residues. The junction had 12 bases not matched to a gene; V was cut back by 4 bases and J by 5 bases. Germline assignment: CDR1 SGHTA and CDR2 FQGNSA.